This T cell receptor (beta chain) was obtained from a study of cytomegalovirus exposure and HLA in healthy donors. The overall study: Falling in the Caucasian-associated ancestry cluster were roughly 86% of approximately 410 genotyped donors.

After removal of 5 bases from V and 12 bases from J, the junction contained 22 bases not matched to a gene. This CDR3 comprises 17 residues. Germline V lookup: CDR1 SGHAT, CDR2 FQNNGV. In the case of this clone: Antigen specificity is unknown.

60 Vbeta and 13 Jbeta primers were used in PCR. In the original processing: An analysis performed later counted about 80 million unique TCR beta chains (roughly 10 million of them shared). Profiled with immunoSEQ multiplex PCR; TCRdb holds only in-frame clones, not every one. V and J calls and clone size are as listed in that table; D and trimming were resolved from the DNA. The sample includes roughly 150,000 clones, roughly 75% of them seen just once. Study-level findings and limits: As confirmed in vitro, three CMV-associated chains were specific for CMV antigens. Later work found that TCR association rates differed between HLA loci; DRB1 had the most and HLA-C the fewest.

The specimen was PBMCs. This clonotype originated in a man aged 18-30 years in good health and CMV-seronegative. This rearrangement joins TRBV11-2 to TRBJ2-1; 7 positions match TRBD2. The CDR3: CASSASRGVETRRRQFF. In nucleotides, the CDR3 is TGTGCCAGCAGCGCTTCCCGGGGGGTTGAGACTAGACGTCGGCAGTTCTTC. The whole variable domain, remainder taken from reference TRBV11-2 and TRBJ2-1, is EAGVAQSPRYKIIEKRQSVAFWCNPISGHATLYWYQQILGQGPKLLIQFQNNGVVDDSQLPKDRFSAERLKGVDSTLKIQPAKLEDSAVYLCASSASRGVETRRRQFFGPGTRLTVL.